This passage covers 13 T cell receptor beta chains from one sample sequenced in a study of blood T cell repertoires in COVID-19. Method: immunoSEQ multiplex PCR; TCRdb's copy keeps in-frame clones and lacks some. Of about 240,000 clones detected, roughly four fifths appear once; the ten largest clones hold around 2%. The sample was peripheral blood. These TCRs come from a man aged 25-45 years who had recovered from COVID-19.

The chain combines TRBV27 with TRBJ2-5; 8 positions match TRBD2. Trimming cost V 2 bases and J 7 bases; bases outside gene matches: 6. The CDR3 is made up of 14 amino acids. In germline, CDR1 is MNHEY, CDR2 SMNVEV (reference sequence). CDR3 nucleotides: TGTGCCAGCAGTTTAGTTGATGGACTAGCGACCCAGTACTTC. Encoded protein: CASSLVDGLATQYF.

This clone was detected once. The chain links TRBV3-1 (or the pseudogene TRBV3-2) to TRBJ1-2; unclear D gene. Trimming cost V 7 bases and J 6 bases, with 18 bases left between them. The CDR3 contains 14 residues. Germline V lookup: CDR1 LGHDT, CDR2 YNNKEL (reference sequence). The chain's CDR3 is CASNSPGFVNGYTF. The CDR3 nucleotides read TGTGCCAGCAACTCCCCGGGGTTCGTTAATGGCTACACCTTC.

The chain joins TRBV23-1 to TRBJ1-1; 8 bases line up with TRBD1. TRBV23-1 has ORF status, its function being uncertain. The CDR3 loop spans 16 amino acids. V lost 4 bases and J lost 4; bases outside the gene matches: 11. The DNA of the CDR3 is TGCGCCAGCAGTCTAACTTCAGGGGGCGAAATCACTGAAGCTTTCTTT. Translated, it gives CASSLTSGGEITEAFF.

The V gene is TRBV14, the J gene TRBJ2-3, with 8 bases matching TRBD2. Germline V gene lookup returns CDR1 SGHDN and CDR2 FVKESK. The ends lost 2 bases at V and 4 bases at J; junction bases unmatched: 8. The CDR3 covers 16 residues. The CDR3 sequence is CASSQSQRGWADTQYF. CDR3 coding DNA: TGTGCCAGCAGCCAATCCCAGCGGGGGTGGGCAGATACGCAGTATTTT.

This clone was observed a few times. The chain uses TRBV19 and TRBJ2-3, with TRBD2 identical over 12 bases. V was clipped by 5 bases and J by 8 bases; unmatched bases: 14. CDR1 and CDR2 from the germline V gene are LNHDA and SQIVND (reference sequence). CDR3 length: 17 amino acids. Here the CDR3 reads CASSVGATSGGRATQYF. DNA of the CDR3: TGTGCCAGTAGTGTGGGGGCGACTAGCGGGGGCCGGGCTACGCAGTATTTT.

The CDR3 region has the DNA TGTGCCATCAGTGAGGGGACTAATCAGCCCCAGCATTTT. As protein: CAISEGTNQPQHF. The genes are TRBV10-3 and TRBJ1-5, with D possibly matching TRBD1 (5 bases). Trimming took 2 bases from V and 4 from J, leaving 6 bases between them. The CDR3 covers 13 residues. In germline, CDR1 is ENHRY, CDR2 SYGVKD.

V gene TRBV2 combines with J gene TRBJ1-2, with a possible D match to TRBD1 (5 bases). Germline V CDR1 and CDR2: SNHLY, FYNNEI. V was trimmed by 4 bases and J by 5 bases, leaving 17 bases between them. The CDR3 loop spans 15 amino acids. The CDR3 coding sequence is TGTGCCAGCAGTGGATCCGCGGGGCTGAAGTATGGCTACACCTTC. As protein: CASSGSAGLKYGYTF.

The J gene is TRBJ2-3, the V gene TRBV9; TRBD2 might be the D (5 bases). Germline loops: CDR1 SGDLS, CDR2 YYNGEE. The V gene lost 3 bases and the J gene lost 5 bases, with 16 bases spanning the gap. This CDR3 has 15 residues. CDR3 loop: CASSAPGSSEDTQYF. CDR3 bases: TGTGCCAGCAGCGCCCCGGGGAGTTCCGAAGATACGCAGTATTTT. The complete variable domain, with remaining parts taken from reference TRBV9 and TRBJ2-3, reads DSGVTQTPKHLITATGQRVTLRCSPRSGDLSVYWYQQSLDQGLQFLIQYYNGEERAKGNILERFSAQQFPDLHSELNLSSLELGDSALYFCASSAPGSSEDTQYFGPGTRLTVL.

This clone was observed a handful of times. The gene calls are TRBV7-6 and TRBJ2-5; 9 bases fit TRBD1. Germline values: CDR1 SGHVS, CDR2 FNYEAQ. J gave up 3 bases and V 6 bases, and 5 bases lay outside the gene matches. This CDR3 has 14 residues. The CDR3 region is CASRDTGGEETQYF. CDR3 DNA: TGTGCCAGCAGAGATACAGGGGGCGAAGAGACCCAGTACTTC.

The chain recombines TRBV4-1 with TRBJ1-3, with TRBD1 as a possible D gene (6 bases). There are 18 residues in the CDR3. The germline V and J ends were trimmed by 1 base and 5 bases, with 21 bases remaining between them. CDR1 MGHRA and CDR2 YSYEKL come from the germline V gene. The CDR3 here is CASSQGGGRLGPRNTIYF. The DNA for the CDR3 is TGCGCCAGCAGCCAAGGGGGGGGCAGGTTGGGCCCCCGAAACACCATATATTTT.

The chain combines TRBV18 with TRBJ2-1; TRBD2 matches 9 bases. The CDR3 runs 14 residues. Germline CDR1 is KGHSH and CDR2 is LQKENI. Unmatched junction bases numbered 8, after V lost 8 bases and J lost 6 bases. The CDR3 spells CASTQGLAFNEQFF. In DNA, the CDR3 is TGTGCCAGCACCCAGGGACTAGCTTTCAATGAGCAGTTCTTC. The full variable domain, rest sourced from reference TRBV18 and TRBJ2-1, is NAGVMQNPRHLVRRRGQEARLRCSPMKGHSHVYWYRQLPEEGLKFMVYLQKENIIDESGMPKERFSAEFPKEGPSILRIQQVVRGDSAAYFCASTQGLAFNEQFFGPGTRLTVL.

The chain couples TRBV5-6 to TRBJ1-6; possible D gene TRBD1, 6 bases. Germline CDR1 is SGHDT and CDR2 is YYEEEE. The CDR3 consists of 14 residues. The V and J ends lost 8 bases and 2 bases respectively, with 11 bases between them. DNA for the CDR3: TGTGCCAGGCAGGGGATGGCCTATAATTCACCCCTCCACTTT. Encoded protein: CARQGMAYNSPLHF.

CDR3 residues: CASGLVLIPSNEQFF. The CDR3 nucleotides read TGTGCTAGTGGTTTGGTACTGATCCCGTCCAATGAGCAGTTCTTC. This chain connects TRBV12-5 to TRBJ2-1, with D uncertain. V lost 0 bases, J lost 6 bases, and 12 bases lay in between. This CDR3 comprises 15 residues. The germline V gene encodes CDR1 LGHNT and CDR2 FRNRAP.